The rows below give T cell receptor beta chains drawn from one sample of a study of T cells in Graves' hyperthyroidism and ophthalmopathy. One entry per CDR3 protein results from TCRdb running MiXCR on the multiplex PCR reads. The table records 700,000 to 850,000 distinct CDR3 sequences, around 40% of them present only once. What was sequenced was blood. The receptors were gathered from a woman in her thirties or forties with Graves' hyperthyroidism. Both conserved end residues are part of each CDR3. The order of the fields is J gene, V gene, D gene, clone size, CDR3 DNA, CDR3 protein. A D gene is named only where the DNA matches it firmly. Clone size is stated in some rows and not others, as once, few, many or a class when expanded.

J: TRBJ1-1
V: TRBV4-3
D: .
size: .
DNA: TGCGCCAGCAGCCAAGAGGTGGGCCGAGGCACTGAAGCTTTCTTT
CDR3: CASSQEVGRGTEAFF

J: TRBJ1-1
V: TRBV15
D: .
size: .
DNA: TGTGCCACCAGCAGAGGGAGTGGAGGAGCTGAAGCTTTCTTT
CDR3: CATSRGSGGAEAFF

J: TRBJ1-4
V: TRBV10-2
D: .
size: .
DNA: TGCGCCAGCTCTTACTTAAGGGCCGGTGAAAAACTGTTTTTT
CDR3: CASSYLRAGEKLFF

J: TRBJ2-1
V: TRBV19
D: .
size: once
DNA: TGTGCCAGTAGTATCCACAGCGAGGCAGGGAATGAGCAGTTCTTC
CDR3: CASSIHSEAGNEQFF

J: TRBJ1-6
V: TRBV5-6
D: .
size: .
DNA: TGTGCCAGCAGCTTGGGGGGCGGGGGCGGTAATTCACCCCTCCACTTT
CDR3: CASSLGGGGGNSPLHF

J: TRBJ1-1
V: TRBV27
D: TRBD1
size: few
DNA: TGTGCCAGCAGGGGGACAGGGGAAGCTGAAGCTTTCTTT
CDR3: CASRGTGEAEAFF

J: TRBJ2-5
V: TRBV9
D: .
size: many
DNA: TGTGCCAGCAGCGTAGTAGGGAGTTGGCCGGGGGAGACCCAGTACTTC
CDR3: CASSVVGSWPGETQYF

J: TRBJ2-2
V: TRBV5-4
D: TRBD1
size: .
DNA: TGTGCCAGCAGCTTGGCGGGACAGGTTCCCCTGAACACCGGGGAGCTGTTTTTT
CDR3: CASSLAGQVPLNTGELFF

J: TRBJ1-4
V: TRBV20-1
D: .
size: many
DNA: TGCAGTGCTAGAGCGAAGGGGGGGGATGAAAAACTGTTTTTT
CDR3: CSARAKGGDEKLFF

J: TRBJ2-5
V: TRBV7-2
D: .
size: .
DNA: TGTGCCAGCAGCTTAGCTCCCCCCGGGTCGGTCCAAGAGACCCAGTACTTC
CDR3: CASSLAPPGSVQETQYF

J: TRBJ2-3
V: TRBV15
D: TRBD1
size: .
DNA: TGTGCCACCAGCCAATACCGGGACAGGGGATTCACAGATACGCAGTATTTT
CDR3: CATSQYRDRGFTDTQYF

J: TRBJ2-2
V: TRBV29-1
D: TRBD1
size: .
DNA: TGCAGCGTTGTTCCCCAACAGGGGATGGACACCGGGGAGCTGTTTTTT
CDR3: CSVVPQQGMDTGELFF

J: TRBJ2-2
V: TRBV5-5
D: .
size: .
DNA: TGTGCCAGCAGCTTAGTTTTCAGGGTTTCAGCCGGGGAGCTGTTTTTT
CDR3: CASSLVFRVSAGELFF

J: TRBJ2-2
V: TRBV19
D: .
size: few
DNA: TGTGCCACCATGGGGCCGACTCCCGGGGAGCTGTTTTTT
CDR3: CATMGPTPGELFF

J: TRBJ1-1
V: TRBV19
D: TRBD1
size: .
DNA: TGTGCCAGTAGGCTACAGGGGATGAACATGAACACTGAAGCTTTCTTT
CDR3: CASRLQGMNMNTEAFF

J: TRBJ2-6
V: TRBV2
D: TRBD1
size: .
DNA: TGTGCCAGCACCCAGGGACAGGGCTTGCCTGGGGCCAACGTCCTGACTTTC
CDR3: CASTQGQGLPGANVLTF

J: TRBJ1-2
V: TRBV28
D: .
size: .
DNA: TGTGCCAGCAGTTTACCGGGTTTTGGCTACACCTTC
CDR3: CASSLPGFGYTF

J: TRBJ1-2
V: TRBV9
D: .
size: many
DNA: TGTGCCAGCAGCAGGGGAATAGATGGCTACACCTTC
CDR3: CASSRGIDGYTF

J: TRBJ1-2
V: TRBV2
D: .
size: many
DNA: TGTGCCAGTGGAGGGACGGACAACTATGGCTACACCTTC
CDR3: CASGGTDNYGYTF

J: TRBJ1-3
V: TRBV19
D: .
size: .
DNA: TGTGCCAGTAGTCCCTGGACAGAGCCTCACCCTGGAAACACCATATATTTT
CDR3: CASSPWTEPHPGNTIYF

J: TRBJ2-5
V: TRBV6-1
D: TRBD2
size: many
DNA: TGTGCCAGCACCGCCGGGCTAGCGGGGGACCAGGGAGAGACCCAGTACTTC
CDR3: CASTAGLAGDQGETQYF

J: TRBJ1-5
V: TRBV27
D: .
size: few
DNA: TGTGCCAGCAGGATGGCGGGTGGGACGGTTCAGCCCCAGCATTTT
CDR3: CASRMAGGTVQPQHF

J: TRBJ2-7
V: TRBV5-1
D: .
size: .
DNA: TGCGCCAGCAGCTCACAGGGATTCGAGCAATACTTC
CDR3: CASSSQGFEQYF

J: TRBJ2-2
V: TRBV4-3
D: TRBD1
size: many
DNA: TGCGCCAGCAGCCTGCTCACAGGGGAAGTCGGGGAGCTGTTTTTT
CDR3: CASSLLTGEVGELFF

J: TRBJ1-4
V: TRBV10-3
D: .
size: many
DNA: TGTGCCATCAGTGCTACGTTGAATGAAAAACTGTTTTTT
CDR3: CAISATLNEKLFF

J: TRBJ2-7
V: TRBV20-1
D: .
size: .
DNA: TGCAGTGCTAGAGACGGCGGCCTTACCTACGAGCAGTACTTC
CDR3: CSARDGGLTYEQYF

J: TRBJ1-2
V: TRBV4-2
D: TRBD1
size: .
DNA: TGTGCCAGCAGCCCGCTGGGGGGACAGCTCTATGGCTACACCTTC
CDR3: CASSPLGGQLYGYTF

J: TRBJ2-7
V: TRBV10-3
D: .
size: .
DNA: TGTGCCAGCAGTTATGAGGAGGAATTCTGGCAGGGGCAACCCTACGAGCAGTACTTC
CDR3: CASSYEEEFWQGQPYEQYF

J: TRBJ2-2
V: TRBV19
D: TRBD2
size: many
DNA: TGTGCCAGTACCGGAGCGGGGGCCGGGGAGCTGTTTTTT
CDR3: CASTGAGAGELFF

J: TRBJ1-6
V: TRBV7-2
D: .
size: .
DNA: TGTGCCAGCAGCACCGGGGGGGCTGTCGGCTATAATTCACCCCTCCACTTT
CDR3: CASSTGGAVGYNSPLHF

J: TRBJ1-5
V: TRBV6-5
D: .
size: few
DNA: TGTGCCAGCAGTTACAGGGATCATAGCAATCAGCCCCAGCATTTT
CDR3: CASSYRDHSNQPQHF

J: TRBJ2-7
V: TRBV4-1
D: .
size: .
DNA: TGCGCCAGCAGCCAAGAAGTGGGTGGGCAAGCCTACGAGCAGTACTTC
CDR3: CASSQEVGGQAYEQYF

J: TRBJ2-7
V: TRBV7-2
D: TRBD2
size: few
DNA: TGTGCCAGCAGCTTAGATGGGGCGGGGGGGTTCTACGAGCAGTACTTC
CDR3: CASSLDGAGGFYEQYF

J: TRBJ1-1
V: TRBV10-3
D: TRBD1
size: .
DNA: TGTGCCATCAGTCACCTGCCGGGACAGAACACTGGAGCTTTCTTT
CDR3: CAISHLPGQNTGAFF

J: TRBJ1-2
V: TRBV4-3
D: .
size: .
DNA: TGCGCCAGCAGCCAAGAAAGTCAGCTTGGCTGCACCTTC
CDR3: CASSQESQLGCTF

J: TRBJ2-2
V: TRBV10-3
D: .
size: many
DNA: TGTGCCATCAGTGGGAGTCCCGGGGAGCTGTTTTTT
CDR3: CAISGSPGELFF

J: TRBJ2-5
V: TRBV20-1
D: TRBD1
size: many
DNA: TGCAGTGCTGGCCGGGCCAGGGGGTGGGAGACCCAGTACTTC
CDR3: CSAGRARGWETQYF

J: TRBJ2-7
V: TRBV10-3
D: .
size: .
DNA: TGTGCCATCAGTTACTCGTGGGGCCACTACGAGCAGTACTTC
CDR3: CAISYSWGHYEQYF

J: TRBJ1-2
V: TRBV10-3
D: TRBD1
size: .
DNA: TGTGCCACCGAGACAGGGTCCCGTGGCTACACCTTC
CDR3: CATETGSRGYTF

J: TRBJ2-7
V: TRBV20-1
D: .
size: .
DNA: TGCAGTGCTAGTAGTGGGGTCAGGTACGAGCAGTACTTC
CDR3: CSASSGVRYEQYF

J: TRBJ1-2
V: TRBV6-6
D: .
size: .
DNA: TGTGCCAGCAGTTACTCAGACAGTAATGGCTACACCTTC
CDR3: CASSYSDSNGYTF

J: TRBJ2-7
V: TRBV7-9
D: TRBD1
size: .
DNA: TGTGCCAGCAGTTATGCCGGGACAGGGAATCCCGAGCAGTACTTC
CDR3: CASSYAGTGNPEQYF

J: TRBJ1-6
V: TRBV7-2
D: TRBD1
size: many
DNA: TGTGCCAGCAGCTTCAGGGGGCTGGGTTCACCCCTCCACTTT
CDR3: CASSFRGLGSPLHF

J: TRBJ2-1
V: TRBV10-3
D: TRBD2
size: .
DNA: TGTGCCATCAGTGGAGGGAGGGCCGGGAATGAGCAGTTCTTC
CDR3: CAISGGRAGNEQFF

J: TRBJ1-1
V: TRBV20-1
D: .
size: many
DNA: TGCAGTGCGTGGAACACTGAAGCTTTCTTT
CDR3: CSAWNTEAFF

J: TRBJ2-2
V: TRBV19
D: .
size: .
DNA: TGTGCCAGTACTCATCGTGGCGAGAACACCGGGGAGCTGTTTTTT
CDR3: CASTHRGENTGELFF

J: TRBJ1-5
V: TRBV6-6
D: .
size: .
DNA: TGTGCCAGCATTGGTAAAATTAGCAATCAGCCCCAGCATTTT
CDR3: CASIGKISNQPQHF

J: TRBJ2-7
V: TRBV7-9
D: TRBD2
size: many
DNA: TGTGCCAGCAGCATGGGGGGGGTTCTCTTCTCTAGGCAGTACTTC
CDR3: CASSMGGVLFSRQYF

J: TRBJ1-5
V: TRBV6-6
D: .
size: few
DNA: TGTGCCAGCAGTTCCGGCAGTGGGGATTATAGCAATCAGCCCCAGCATTTT
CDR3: CASSSGSGDYSNQPQHF

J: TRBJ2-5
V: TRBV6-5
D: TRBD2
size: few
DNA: TGTGCCAGCAGTTACGAGACTAGCGGGACTCCGGTTGTGGAGACCCAGTACTTC
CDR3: CASSYETSGTPVVETQYF

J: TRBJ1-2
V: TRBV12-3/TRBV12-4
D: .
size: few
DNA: TGTGCCAGCAGTTTATCGGAATTCGGGGGAGGTGGCTACACCTTC
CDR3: CASSLSEFGGGGYTF

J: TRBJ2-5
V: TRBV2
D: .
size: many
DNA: TGTGCCAGCAGTGAAGGAAAGACCCAGTACTTC
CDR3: CASSEGKTQYF

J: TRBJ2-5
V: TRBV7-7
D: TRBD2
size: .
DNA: TGTGCTAGCAGCCAAAGCGGGGGGCCAAAAGAGACCCAGTACTTC
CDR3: CASSQSGGPKETQYF

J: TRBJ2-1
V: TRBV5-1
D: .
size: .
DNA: TGCGCCAGCGTGACAGGCAATGAGCAGTTCTTC
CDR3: CASVTGNEQFF

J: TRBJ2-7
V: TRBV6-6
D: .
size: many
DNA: TGTGCCAGCAGTCGCATCACCTACGAGCAGTACTTC
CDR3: CASSRITYEQYF